Listed below are T cell receptor beta chains from one sample, sequenced in a study of blood T cell repertoires in COVID-19. The repertoire was sequenced with immunoSEQ multiplex PCR; TCRdb's copy has only in-frame clones and lacks some. Of around 290,000 clones listed, approximately 86% are singletons. The sequenced sample was PBMCs or T cells enriched from blood (not recorded which). The origin of the receptors is a woman in her 30s who had recovered from COVID-19. Each CDR3 is given with its conserved first and last residue. Fields, in order: V gene, D gene, clone size, J gene, CDR3 protein, CDR3 DNA. The D gene is left open where the match is weak. For some rows the clone size is stated as once, few or many, or as a class when expanded; others skip it.

v_gene: TRBV10-1; d_gene: -; abundance: once; j_gene: TRBJ2-7; CDR3aa: CASSESLSGQYF; CDR3nt: TGCGCCAGCAGTGAAAGCCTGTCCGGGCAGTACTTC
v_gene: TRBV7-3; d_gene: -; abundance: -; j_gene: TRBJ2-2; CDR3aa: CASSSLGSESTGELFF; CDR3nt: TGTGCCAGCAGCTCCCTAGGATCAGAGAGTACCGGGGAGCTGTTTTTT
v_gene: TRBV10-2; d_gene: TRBD1; abundance: -; j_gene: TRBJ2-7; CDR3aa: CASRSRGTYEQYF; CDR3nt: TGCGCCAGCAGATCCAGGGGGACCTACGAGCAGTACTTC
v_gene: TRBV19; d_gene: -; abundance: -; j_gene: TRBJ1-1; CDR3aa: CASSTQGRGGTEAFF; CDR3nt: TGTGCCAGTAGTACCCAGGGGAGGGGTGGCACTGAAGCTTTCTTT
v_gene: TRBV5-6; d_gene: TRBD1; abundance: few; j_gene: TRBJ2-5; CDR3aa: CASSPDRGQETQYF; CDR3nt: TGTGCCAGCAGCCCAGACAGGGGGCAAGAGACCCAGTACTTC
v_gene: TRBV11-2; d_gene: TRBD1; abundance: -; j_gene: TRBJ1-1; CDR3aa: CASSYDPGQVNTEAFF; CDR3nt: TGTGCCAGCAGCTACGACCCGGGACAGGTCAACACTGAAGCTTTCTTT
v_gene: TRBV7-9; d_gene: TRBD2; abundance: -; j_gene: TRBJ2-1; CDR3aa: CASSLTRGGRVYNEQFF; CDR3nt: TGTGCCAGCAGCTTAACCCGTGGGGGGAGGGTCTACAATGAGCAGTTCTTC
v_gene: TRBV2; d_gene: -; abundance: -; j_gene: TRBJ1-3; CDR3aa: CASRGVGNTIYF; CDR3nt: TGTGCCAGCAGGGGTGTCGGGAACACCATATATTTT
v_gene: TRBV28; d_gene: -; abundance: -; j_gene: TRBJ1-1; CDR3aa: CASRQPPGPRAFF; CDR3nt: TGTGCCAGCAGACAACCTCCAGGGCCGCGAGCTTTCTTT
v_gene: TRBV10-1; d_gene: TRBD1; abundance: -; j_gene: TRBJ1-5; CDR3aa: CASRPAQGARICGNQPQHF; CDR3nt: TGCGCCAGCAGGCCAGCTCAGGGGGCGAGGATCTGTGGCAATCAGCCCCAGCATTTT
v_gene: TRBV7-9; d_gene: TRBD1; abundance: -; j_gene: TRBJ1-1; CDR3aa: CASSSTTRQGGEAFF; CDR3nt: TGTGCCAGCAGCTCGACCACGAGACAGGGAGGTGAAGCTTTCTTT
v_gene: TRBV12-5; d_gene: TRBD1; abundance: -; j_gene: TRBJ2-7; CDR3aa: CASGTVTGGAQSYGQYF; CDR3nt: TGTGCTAGTGGAACCGTGACAGGGGGCGCCCAATCCTACGGGCAGTACTTC
v_gene: TRBV10-3; d_gene: TRBD2; abundance: -; j_gene: TRBJ2-7; CDR3aa: CAISESHRLASYEQYF; CDR3nt: TGTGCCATCAGTGAGTCCCACCGACTAGCCTCCTACGAGCAGTACTTC
v_gene: TRBV5-1; d_gene: TRBD1; abundance: once; j_gene: TRBJ2-7; CDR3aa: CASSLFGTGGREQYF; CDR3nt: TGCGCCAGCAGCTTGTTCGGGACAGGGGGCCGCGAGCAGTACTTC
v_gene: TRBV5-4; d_gene: TRBD1; abundance: -; j_gene: TRBJ1-6; CDR3aa: CASSRDRGNSPLHF; CDR3nt: TGTGCCAGCAGTCGGGACAGGGGGAACTCACCCCTCCACTTT
v_gene: TRBV2; d_gene: -; abundance: -; j_gene: TRBJ2-5; CDR3aa: CASGRQVQVTQYF; CDR3nt: TGTGCCAGCGGCAGACAGGTGCAAGTGACCCAGTACTTC
v_gene: TRBV18; d_gene: -; abundance: -; j_gene: TRBJ2-7; CDR3aa: CASSPLLSNSSYEQYF; CDR3nt: TGTGCCAGCTCACCACTACTTTCCAACAGCTCCTACGAGCAGTACTTC
v_gene: TRBV6-1; d_gene: -; abundance: -; j_gene: TRBJ2-6; CDR3aa: CASSEVPGPYRDSGANVLTF; CDR3nt: TGTGCCAGCAGTGAAGTTCCGGGTCCATACAGGGACTCTGGGGCCAACGTCCTGACTTTC
v_gene: TRBV3-1/TRBV3-2; d_gene: -; abundance: -; j_gene: TRBJ2-3; CDR3aa: CASSRGPYTDTQYF; CDR3nt: TGTGCCAGCAGCCGAGGGCCTTACACAGATACGCAGTATTTT
v_gene: TRBV6-5; d_gene: TRBD1; abundance: -; j_gene: TRBJ1-2; CDR3aa: CASSPGQVYGYTF; CDR3nt: TGTGCCAGCAGCCCGGGACAGGTCTATGGCTACACCTTC
v_gene: TRBV9; d_gene: TRBD2; abundance: -; j_gene: TRBJ2-1; CDR3aa: CASSSSGVSYNEQFF; CDR3nt: TGTGCCAGCAGCTCGAGCGGGGTCTCCTACAATGAGCAGTTCTTC
v_gene: TRBV3-1/TRBV3-2; d_gene: -; abundance: -; j_gene: TRBJ1-5; CDR3aa: CASSPSGGDQPQHF; CDR3nt: TGTGCCAGCAGCCCCTCGGGGGGGGATCAGCCCCAGCATTTT
v_gene: TRBV7-6; d_gene: TRBD2; abundance: -; j_gene: TRBJ2-2; CDR3aa: CASSLGPGLAGGANTGELFF; CDR3nt: TGTGCCAGCAGCTTAGGTCCGGGACTAGCGGGAGGGGCGAACACCGGGGAGCTGTTTTTT
v_gene: TRBV5-5; d_gene: TRBD1; abundance: -; j_gene: TRBJ1-3; CDR3aa: CASSLRQGMPGNTIYF; CDR3nt: TGTGCCAGCAGCCTTCGACAGGGAATGCCTGGAAACACCATATATTTT
v_gene: TRBV27; d_gene: TRBD1; abundance: -; j_gene: TRBJ2-1; CDR3aa: CASSLGQGAYNEQFF; CDR3nt: TGTGCCAGCAGTTTAGGACAGGGGGCTTACAATGAGCAGTTCTTC
v_gene: TRBV27; d_gene: TRBD1; abundance: -; j_gene: TRBJ1-5; CDR3aa: CASSLLGTGDYQPQHF; CDR3nt: TGTGCCAGCAGTTTATTGGGGACAGGGGATTATCAGCCCCAGCATTTT
v_gene: TRBV5-1; d_gene: TRBD2; abundance: once; j_gene: TRBJ2-2; CDR3aa: CASKTSGTNTGELFF; CDR3nt: TGCGCCAGCAAGACTAGCGGGACAAACACCGGGGAGCTGTTTTTT
v_gene: TRBV6-5; d_gene: -; abundance: -; j_gene: TRBJ1-2; CDR3aa: CASSYLRDNYGYTF; CDR3nt: TGTGCCAGCAGTTACCTCAGGGATAACTATGGCTACACCTTC
v_gene: TRBV5-1; d_gene: TRBD1; abundance: -; j_gene: TRBJ2-3; CDR3aa: CASSLDPSGTGGADTQYF; CDR3nt: TGCGCCAGCAGCTTGGATCCTTCCGGGACAGGGGGGGCAGATACGCAGTATTTT
v_gene: TRBV19; d_gene: -; abundance: -; j_gene: TRBJ2-1; CDR3aa: CASSTVSYNEQFF; CDR3nt: TGTGCCAGTAGTACCGTGAGTTACAATGAGCAGTTCTTC
v_gene: TRBV6-1; d_gene: -; abundance: -; j_gene: TRBJ1-1; CDR3aa: CASSERGGSFSTEAFF; CDR3nt: TGTGCCAGCAGTGAAAGGGGGGGCAGCTTTTCCACTGAAGCTTTCTTT
v_gene: TRBV9; d_gene: TRBD1; abundance: -; j_gene: TRBJ2-5; CDR3aa: CASSAPGTGGPRETQYF; CDR3nt: TGTGCCAGCAGCGCCCCCGGGACAGGGGGCCCGAGGGAGACCCAGTACTTC
v_gene: TRBV29-1; d_gene: -; abundance: -; j_gene: TRBJ2-7; CDR3aa: CSVEDGGGESYEQYF; CDR3nt: TGCAGCGTTGAAGATGGAGGTGGGGAGTCCTACGAGCAGTACTTC
v_gene: TRBV7-3; d_gene: TRBD2; abundance: -; j_gene: TRBJ2-1; CDR3aa: CASSLIPPGGPNEQFF; CDR3nt: TGTGCCAGCAGCTTAATCCCCCCGGGAGGGCCTAATGAGCAGTTCTTC
v_gene: TRBV5-4; d_gene: TRBD2; abundance: -; j_gene: TRBJ2-7; CDR3aa: CASRNQLAGGEYEQYF; CDR3nt: TGTGCCAGCAGGAATCAATTAGCGGGAGGGGAGTACGAGCAGTACTTC
v_gene: TRBV10-3; d_gene: -; abundance: -; j_gene: TRBJ1-1; CDR3aa: CAISDTGVGEAFF; CDR3nt: TGTGCCATCAGTGATACCGGGGTTGGTGAAGCTTTCTTT
v_gene: TRBV15; d_gene: -; abundance: -; j_gene: TRBJ2-1; CDR3aa: CATSSSASRTDYNEQFF; CDR3nt: TGTGCCACCAGCAGCTCCGCTTCGAGGACAGACTACAATGAGCAGTTCTTC
v_gene: TRBV15; d_gene: -; abundance: once; j_gene: TRBJ2-3; CDR3aa: CATSRDRGGASTDTQYF; CDR3nt: TGTGCCACCAGCAGAGATAGAGGAGGAGCTAGCACAGATACGCAGTATTTT
v_gene: TRBV29-1; d_gene: -; abundance: once; j_gene: TRBJ1-1; CDR3aa: CSVERAGRTEAFF; CDR3nt: TGCAGCGTTGAGAGGGCTGGGAGGACTGAAGCTTTCTTT
v_gene: TRBV27; d_gene: TRBD1; abundance: -; j_gene: TRBJ1-2; CDR3aa: CASSQLGTGYLSNYGYTF; CDR3nt: TGTGCCAGCAGTCAACTTGGGACAGGGTACCTTTCTAACTATGGCTACACCTTC
v_gene: TRBV29-1; d_gene: -; abundance: -; j_gene: TRBJ2-5; CDR3aa: CSVTRYQETQYF; CDR3nt: TGCAGCGTAACCCGGTACCAAGAGACCCAGTACTTC
v_gene: TRBV4-1; d_gene: -; abundance: -; j_gene: TRBJ2-6; CDR3aa: CASSQGYRGASGANVLTF; CDR3nt: TGCGCCAGCAGCCAAGGCTACCGGGGGGCCTCTGGGGCCAACGTCCTGACTTTC
v_gene: TRBV27; d_gene: -; abundance: once; j_gene: TRBJ2-1; CDR3aa: CASSSLPPNEQFF; CDR3nt: TGTGCCAGCAGCTCCCTACCCCCCAATGAGCAGTTCTTC
v_gene: TRBV7-9; d_gene: TRBD1; abundance: -; j_gene: TRBJ1-1; CDR3aa: CASSWTGGAYTEAFF; CDR3nt: TGTGCCAGCAGCTGGACAGGGGGCGCTTACACTGAAGCTTTCTTT
v_gene: TRBV27; d_gene: -; abundance: once; j_gene: TRBJ2-3; CDR3aa: CASSFVKGSFVDTQYF; CDR3nt: TGTGCCAGCAGTTTTGTTAAGGGGTCTTTCGTGGATACGCAGTATTTT
v_gene: TRBV27; d_gene: TRBD1; abundance: -; j_gene: TRBJ1-1; CDR3aa: CASRPERDRRNTEAFF; CDR3nt: TGTGCCAGCAGGCCAGAACGGGACAGGAGAAACACTGAAGCTTTCTTT
v_gene: TRBV6-2/TRBV6-3; d_gene: -; abundance: -; j_gene: TRBJ1-1; CDR3aa: CASSYIGGVGEAFF; CDR3nt: TGTGCCAGCAGTTACATAGGCGGGGTTGGTGAAGCTTTCTTT
v_gene: TRBV28; d_gene: TRBD1; abundance: -; j_gene: TRBJ1-1; CDR3aa: CASQEGARGTTEAFF; CDR3nt: TGTGCCAGTCAAGAGGGGGCTCGGGGAACCACTGAAGCTTTCTTT
v_gene: TRBV23-1; d_gene: -; abundance: -; j_gene: TRBJ2-3; CDR3aa: CASSPPCVVGTDTQYF; CDR3nt: TGCGCCAGCAGTCCCCCGTGCGTGGTGGGCACAGATACGCAGTATTTT
v_gene: TRBV19; d_gene: -; abundance: -; j_gene: TRBJ1-1; CDR3aa: CASTSGVRANTEAFF; CDR3nt: TGTGCCAGTACAAGCGGGGTTAGGGCGAACACTGAAGCTTTCTTT